This entry concerns a single T cell receptor beta chain. The antigen is undetermined. Some clones are missing from TCRdb's copy, which holds only in-frame ones; the method was immunoSEQ multiplex PCR. The repertoire holds roughly 50,000 clones, less than 80% seen once, with approximately 0.8% in the top ten. The CDR3 length is 18 residues. Germline V gene sequence: CDR1 SGHVS, CDR2 FQNEAQ. Between the trimmed V and J ends, which lost 2 bases and 3 bases, there was a span of 22 bases. The sort gate was single viable CD3+CD4+CD8-CD45RO+ cells for memory CD4+ T cells. These data originate in a study of memory CD4+ T cells and cytomegalovirus serostatus. General study results and limits: About two fifths of the roughly 150 known CMV-associated TCRbeta sequences appeared in CD4+ memory.

The chain couples TRBV7-8 to TRBJ1-2; the D gene is possibly TRBD1 (6 bases). The source material was memory CD4+ T cells from blood. The sequence came from an adult in good health and CMV-seronegative. CDR3 bases: TGTGCCAGCAGCTTATGGAGGGTGCCGACAGGCAGTGACTATGGCTACACCTTC. Translating it yields CASSLWRVPTGSDYGYTF.